This T cell receptor beta chain was captured by sequencing in a study of T cell responses to AZD1222 COVID-19 vaccine. A note on this clone: Its target is not known.

CDR3 length equals 15 residues. Trimming took 7 bases from V and 1 from J; bases not matched to a gene: 7. Germline CDR1 is MDHEN and CDR2 is SYDVKM. This table comes from immunoSEQ multiplex PCR, and its TCRdb copy is limited to in-frame clones, with some not included. This table holds 150,000 to 180,000 clones, roughly nine tenths found once. Study-wide results and caveats: Repertoire collection took place solely once the T cell response had peaked. Of spike-specific TCRs, nearly half reportedly target regions left unmutated in variants. Baseline testing showed seropositivity in only a handful of AZD1222 recipients. In a largely white British group with more females than males, clonal diversity was possibly underestimated.

This chain uses TRBV28 with TRBJ1-5; 7 bases agree with TRBD1. This TCR derives from an adult in good health. Sequences were derived from peripheral blood, sampled on day 0 of MenACWY control vaccination. The CDR3 nucleotides are TGTGCCAGCATTAACGGGGGACAGAGCAATCAGCCCCAGCATTTT. It yields the protein CASINGGQSNQPQHF.